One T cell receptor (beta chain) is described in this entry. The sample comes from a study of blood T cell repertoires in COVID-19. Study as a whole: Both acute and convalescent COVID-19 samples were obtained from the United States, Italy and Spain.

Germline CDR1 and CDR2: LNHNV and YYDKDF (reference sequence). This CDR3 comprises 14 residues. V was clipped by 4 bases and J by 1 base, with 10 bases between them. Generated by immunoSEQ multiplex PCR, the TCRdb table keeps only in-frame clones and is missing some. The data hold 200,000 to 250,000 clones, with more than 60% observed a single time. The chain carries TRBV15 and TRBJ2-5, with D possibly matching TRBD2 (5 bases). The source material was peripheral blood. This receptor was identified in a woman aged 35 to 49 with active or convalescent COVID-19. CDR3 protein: CATSNRAAQETQYF. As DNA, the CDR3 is TGTGCCACCAGCAACCGAGCGGCCCAAGAGACCCAGTACTTC.